The 5 T cell receptor beta chains given below trace back to one sample, sequenced in a study of cytomegalovirus exposure and HLA in healthy donors. The PCR employed 60 Vbeta primers together with 13 Jbeta primers. TCRdb's table, derived via immunoSEQ multiplex PCR, lists solely in-frame clones and lacks some. The sample has roughly 160,000 clones; approximately 71% are singletons. The sequenced material came from PBMCs. These receptors were collected from a woman younger than 35 in good health and CMV-seropositive.

This rearrangement joins TRBV28 to TRBJ2-3, with 8 bases matching TRBD2. In germline, CDR1 is MDHEN, CDR2 SYDVKM. This CDR3 region has 11 residues. J gave up 14 bases and V 6 bases, and 7 bases lay outside the gene matches. The CDR3 region has the DNA TGTGCCAGCAGCTCCGGGACTAGTTCGTATTTT. This translates into CASSSGTSSYF.

The chain employs TRBV29-1 and TRBJ1-1; 9 nucleotides agree with TRBD1. This CDR3 is built from 16 residues. In germline, CDR1 is SQVTM, CDR2 ANQGSEA. V gave up 6 bases and J gave up 5 bases; unmatched junction bases: 16. CDR3 loop: CSVLSEQGASGTEAFF. DNA for the CDR3: TGCAGCGTCCTCAGCGAACAGGGGGCAAGTGGTACTGAAGCTTTCTTT.

V usage is TRBV15 and J usage is TRBJ2-7; D gene unclear. Germline CDR1 reads LNHNV; CDR2 reads YYDKDF (reference sequence). This CDR3 contains 13 residues. Trimming cost V 5 bases and J 3 bases, with 11 bases left between them. The CDR3 sequence: CATSSRQDYEQYF. Written as DNA, the CDR3 is TGTGCCACCAGCTCCAGGCAGGACTACGAGCAGTACTTC.

This chain joins TRBV11-2 and TRBJ2-1; D remains ambiguous. The germline V gene has CDR1 SGHAT and CDR2 FQNNGV. Trimming took 3 bases from V and 0 from J, leaving 12 bases between them. The CDR3 is 16 residues long. The CDR3 DNA is TGTGCCAGCAGCTTGAGTCTAGACGGCTCCTACAATGAGCAGTTCTTC. Translation: CASSLSLDGSYNEQFF. Full variable domain (outside the CDR3, taken from reference TRBV11-2 and TRBJ2-1): EAGVAQSPRYKIIEKRQSVAFWCNPISGHATLYWYQQILGQGPKLLIQFQNNGVVDDSQLPKDRFSAERLKGVDSTLKIQPAKLEDSAVYLCASSLSLDGSYNEQFFGPGTRLTVL.

This clone was seen just once. The chain uses TRBV30 and TRBJ2-4; a weak D match, TRBD1 (5 bases). The CDR3 sequence is 13 residues long. The germline gives CDR1 GTSNPN, CDR2 SVGIG (reference sequence). The V end was cut by 5 bases, the J end by 5 bases, with 13 bases between. This CDR3 is CAWAGSSQNIQYF. The CDR3 DNA reads TGTGCCTGGGCAGGGTCCTCCCAAAACATTCAGTACTTC.